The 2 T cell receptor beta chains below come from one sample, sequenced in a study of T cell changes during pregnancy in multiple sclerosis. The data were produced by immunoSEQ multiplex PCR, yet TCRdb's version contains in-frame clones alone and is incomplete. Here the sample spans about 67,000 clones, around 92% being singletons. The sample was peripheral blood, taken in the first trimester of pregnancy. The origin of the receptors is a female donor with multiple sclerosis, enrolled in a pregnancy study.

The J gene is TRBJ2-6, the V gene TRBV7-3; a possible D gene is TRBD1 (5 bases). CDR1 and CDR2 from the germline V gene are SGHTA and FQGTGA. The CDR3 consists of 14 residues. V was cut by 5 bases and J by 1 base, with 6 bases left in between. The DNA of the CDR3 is TGTGCCAGCAGCCAGGGATCTGGGGCCAACGTCCTGACTTTC. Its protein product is CASSQGSGANVLTF.

The CDR3 loop reads CASSNQHGLYEQYF. The CDR3 nucleotides are TGTGCCAGTAGTAACCAGCACGGACTCTACGAGCAGTACTTC. This chain connects TRBV19 to TRBJ2-7; maybe TRBD2 (5 bases). V shed 4 bases and J shed 3 bases, with 13 bases lying between them. This CDR3 contains 14 residues. Germline loops: CDR1 LNHDA, CDR2 SQIVND (reference sequence).